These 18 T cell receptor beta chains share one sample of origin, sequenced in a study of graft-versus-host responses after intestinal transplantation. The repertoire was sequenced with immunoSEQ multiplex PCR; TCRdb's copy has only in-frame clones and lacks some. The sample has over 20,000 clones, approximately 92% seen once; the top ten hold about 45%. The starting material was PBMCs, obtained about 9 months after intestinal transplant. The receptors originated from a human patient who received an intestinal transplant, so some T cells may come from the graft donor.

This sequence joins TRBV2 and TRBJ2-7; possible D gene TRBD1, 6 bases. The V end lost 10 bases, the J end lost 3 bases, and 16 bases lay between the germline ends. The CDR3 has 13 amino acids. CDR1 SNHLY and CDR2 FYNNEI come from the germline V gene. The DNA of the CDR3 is TGTGCCACCGAGGGACACGAAAGCTACGAGCAGTACTTC. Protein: CATEGHESYEQYF.

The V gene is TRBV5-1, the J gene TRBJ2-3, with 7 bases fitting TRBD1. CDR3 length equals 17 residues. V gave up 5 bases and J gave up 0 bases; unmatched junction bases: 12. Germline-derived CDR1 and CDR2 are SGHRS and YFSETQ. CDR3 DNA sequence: TGCGCCAGCAGTGCCTATCTCCAGGGGGAAAGCACAGATACGCAGTATTTT. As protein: CASSAYLQGESTDTQYF.

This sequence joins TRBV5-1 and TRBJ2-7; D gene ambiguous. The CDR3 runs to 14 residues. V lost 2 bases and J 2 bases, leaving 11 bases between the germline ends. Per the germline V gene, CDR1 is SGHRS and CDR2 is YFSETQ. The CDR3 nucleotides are TGCGCCAGCAGCTTAAATGGGCCCCCCTACGAGCAGTACTTC. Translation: CASSLNGPPYEQYF.

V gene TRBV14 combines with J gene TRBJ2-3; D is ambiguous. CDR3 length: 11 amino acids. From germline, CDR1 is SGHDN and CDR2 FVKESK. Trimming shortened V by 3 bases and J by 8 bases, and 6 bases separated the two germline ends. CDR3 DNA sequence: TGTGCCAGCAGCCATACTGGTACGCAGTATTTT. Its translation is CASSHTGTQYF. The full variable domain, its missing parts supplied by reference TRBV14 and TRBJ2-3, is EAGVTQFPSHSVIEKGQTVTLRCDPISGHDNLYWYRRVMGKEIKFLLHFVKESKQDESGMPNNRFLAERTGGTYSTLKVQPAELEDSGVYFCASSHTGTQYFGPGTRLTVL.

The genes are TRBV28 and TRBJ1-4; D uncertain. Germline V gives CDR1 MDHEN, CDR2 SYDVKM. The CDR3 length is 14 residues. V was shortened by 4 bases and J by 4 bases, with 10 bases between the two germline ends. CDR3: CASSSPRLNEKLFF. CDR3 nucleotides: TGTGCCAGCAGTTCTCCCCGGCTTAATGAAAAACTGTTTTTT. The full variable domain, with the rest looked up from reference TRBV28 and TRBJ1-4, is DVKVTQSSRYLVKRTGEKVFLECVQDMDHENMFWYRQDPGLGLRLIYFSYDVKMKEKGDIPEGYSVSREKKERFSLILESASTNQTSMYLCASSSPRLNEKLFFGSGTQLSVL.

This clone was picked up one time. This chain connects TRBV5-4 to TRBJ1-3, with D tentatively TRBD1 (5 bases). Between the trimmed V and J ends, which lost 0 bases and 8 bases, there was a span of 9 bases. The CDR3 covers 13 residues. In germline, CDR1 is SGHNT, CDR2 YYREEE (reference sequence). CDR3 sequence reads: CASSLARGDTIYF. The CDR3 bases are TGTGCCAGCAGCTTGGCTAGGGGAGACACCATATATTTT.

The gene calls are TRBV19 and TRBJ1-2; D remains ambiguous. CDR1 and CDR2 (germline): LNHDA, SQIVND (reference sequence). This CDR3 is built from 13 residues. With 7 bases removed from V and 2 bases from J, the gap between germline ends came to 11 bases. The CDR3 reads CASNFGRNYGYTF. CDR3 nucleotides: TGTGCCAGTAATTTCGGACGGAACTATGGCTACACCTTC.

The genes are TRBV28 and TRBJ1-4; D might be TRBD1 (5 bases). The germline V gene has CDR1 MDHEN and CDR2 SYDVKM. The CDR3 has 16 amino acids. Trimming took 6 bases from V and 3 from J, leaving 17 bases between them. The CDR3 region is CASRTGRPGANEKLFF. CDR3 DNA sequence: TGTGCCAGCAGGACGGGACGCCCTGGGGCTAATGAAAAACTGTTTTTT. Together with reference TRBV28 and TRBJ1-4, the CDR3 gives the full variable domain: DVKVTQSSRYLVKRTGEKVFLECVQDMDHENMFWYRQDPGLGLRLIYFSYDVKMKEKGDIPEGYSVSREKKERFSLILESASTNQTSMYLCASRTGRPGANEKLFFGSGTQLSVL.

This chain's CDR3 is CASSVGQLETQYF. The CDR3 DNA follows: TGTGCCAGCAGCGTAGGGCAGCTAGAGACCCAGTACTTC. The chain joins TRBV9 to TRBJ2-5; D call uncertain. Looked up from germline, CDR1 is SGDLS and CDR2 is YYNGEE. The V end was cut by 0 bases, the J end by 4 bases, with 7 bases between. The CDR3 loop spans 13 amino acids.

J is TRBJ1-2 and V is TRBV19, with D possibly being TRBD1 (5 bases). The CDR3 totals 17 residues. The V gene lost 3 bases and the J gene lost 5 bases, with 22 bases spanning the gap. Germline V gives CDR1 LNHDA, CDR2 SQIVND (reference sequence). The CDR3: CASSILAGRTYWYGYTF. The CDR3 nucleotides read TGTGCCAGTAGTATCTTGGCGGGACGGACTTACTGGTATGGCTACACCTTC.

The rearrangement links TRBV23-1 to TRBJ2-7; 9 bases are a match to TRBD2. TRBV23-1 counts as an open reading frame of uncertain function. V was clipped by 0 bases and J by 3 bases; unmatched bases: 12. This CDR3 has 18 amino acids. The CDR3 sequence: CASSQSRGGRRFHYEQYF. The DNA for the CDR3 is TGCGCCAGCAGTCAATCGCGGGGGGGAAGACGGTTCCACTACGAGCAGTACTTC.

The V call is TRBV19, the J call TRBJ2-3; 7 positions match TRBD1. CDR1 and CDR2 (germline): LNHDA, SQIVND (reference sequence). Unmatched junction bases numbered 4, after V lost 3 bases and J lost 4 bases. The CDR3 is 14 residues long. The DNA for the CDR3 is TGTGCCAGTAGTATCCGACAGGGACCAGATACGCAGTATTTT. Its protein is CASSIRQGPDTQYF.

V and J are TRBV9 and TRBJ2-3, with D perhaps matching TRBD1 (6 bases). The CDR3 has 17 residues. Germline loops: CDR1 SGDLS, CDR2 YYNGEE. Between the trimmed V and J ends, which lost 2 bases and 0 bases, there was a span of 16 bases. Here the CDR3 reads CASSVGRGYYSTDTQYF. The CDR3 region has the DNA TGTGCCAGCAGCGTGGGCAGGGGATATTATAGCACAGATACGCAGTATTTT.

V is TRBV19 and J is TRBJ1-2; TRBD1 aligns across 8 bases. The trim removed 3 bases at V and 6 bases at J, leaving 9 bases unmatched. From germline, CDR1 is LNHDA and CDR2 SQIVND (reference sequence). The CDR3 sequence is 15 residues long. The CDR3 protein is CASSISRDRWNGYTF. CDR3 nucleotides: TGTGCCAGTAGTATTTCCCGGGACAGGTGGAATGGCTACACCTTC.

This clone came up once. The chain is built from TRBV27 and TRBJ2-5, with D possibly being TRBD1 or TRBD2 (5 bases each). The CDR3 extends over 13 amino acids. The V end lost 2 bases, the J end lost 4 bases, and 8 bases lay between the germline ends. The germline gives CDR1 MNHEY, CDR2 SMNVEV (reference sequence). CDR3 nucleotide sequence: TGTGCCAGCAGTTTAGGTGGGGGAGAGACCCAGTACTTC. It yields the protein CASSLGGGETQYF.

CDR3 residues: CATSRGIGAMENTQYF. CDR3 nucleotide sequence: TGTGCCACCAGCAGGGGGATCGGTGCCATGGAAAATACGCAGTATTTT. The chain links TRBV15 to TRBJ2-3; D remains ambiguous. This CDR3 has 16 amino acids. The V and J ends lost 3 bases and 7 bases respectively, with 20 bases between them. Germline-derived CDR1 and CDR2 are LNHNV and YYDKDF (reference sequence).

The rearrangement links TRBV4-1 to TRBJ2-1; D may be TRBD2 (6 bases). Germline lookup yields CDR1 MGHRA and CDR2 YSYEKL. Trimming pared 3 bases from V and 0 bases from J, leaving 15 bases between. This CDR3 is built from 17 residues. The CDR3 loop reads CASSQGTRSSSYNEQFF. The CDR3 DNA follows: TGCGCCAGCAGCCAGGGGACTCGCTCAAGCTCCTACAATGAGCAGTTCTTC.

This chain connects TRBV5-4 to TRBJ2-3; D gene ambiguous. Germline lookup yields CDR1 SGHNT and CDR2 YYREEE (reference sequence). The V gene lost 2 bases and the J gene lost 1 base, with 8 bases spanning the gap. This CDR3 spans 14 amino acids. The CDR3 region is CASSLNYGTDTQYF. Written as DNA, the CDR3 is TGTGCCAGCAGCTTAAACTATGGCACAGATACGCAGTATTTT.